One and the same sample provided the 32 T cell receptor beta chains below, sequenced in a study of T cell responses to AZD1222 COVID-19 vaccine. Profiling relied on immunoSEQ multiplex PCR, and the TCRdb table lists in-frame clones only, not all of them. The table has under 150,000 clones, roughly nine tenths seen once; the top ten hold about 10%. Sequencing used peripheral blood, obtained 28 days after the second AZD1222 dose. Receptors originate from an adult who received the AZD1222 COVID-19 vaccine.

J is TRBJ2-6 and V is TRBV5-4; TRBD1 matches 10 bases. Germline values: CDR1 SGHNT, CDR2 YYREEE (reference sequence). V gave up 5 bases and J gave up 2 bases; unmatched junction bases: 4. CDR3 length: 16 amino acids. The CDR3: CASSLTGGAGANVLTF. Written as DNA, the CDR3 is TGTGCCAGCAGTTTGACAGGGGGCGCTGGGGCCAACGTCCTGACTTTC.

J is TRBJ2-1 and V is TRBV5-4, with D unclear. CDR3 length: 15 amino acids. Trimming shortened V by 3 bases and J by 4 bases, and 14 bases separated the two germline ends. Germline CDR1 SGHNT, CDR2 YYREEE (reference sequence). CDR3 region: CASSSILGLYNEQFF. CDR3 sequence (DNA): TGTGCCAGCAGCTCAATTCTGGGCCTTTACAATGAGCAGTTCTTC.

This sequence joins TRBV7-9 and TRBJ1-2; D not resolved. Germline assignment: CDR1 SEHNR and CDR2 FQNEAQ (reference sequence). The CDR3 loop spans 12 amino acids. The V and J ends lost 5 bases and 4 bases respectively, with 8 bases between them. The CDR3: CASSEDGYGYTF. Written as DNA, the CDR3 is TGTGCCAGCAGCGAGGACGGCTATGGCTACACCTTC.

This chain links TRBV11-3 with TRBJ1-2; D perhaps matches TRBD1 (5 bases). Germline assignment: CDR1 SGHNT and CDR2 YENEEA. The germline V and J ends were trimmed by 4 bases and 2 bases, with 23 bases remaining between them. The CDR3 covers 18 residues. DNA for the CDR3: TGTGCCAGCAGCTCCCACCGGGGGATATTAGGTCGCAACTATGGCTACACCTTC. Protein: CASSSHRGILGRNYGYTF.

The V call is TRBV5-1, the J call TRBJ1-2; D call uncertain. The CDR3 is made up of 15 amino acids. Between the trimmed V and J ends, which lost 0 bases and 7 bases, there was a span of 16 bases. The germline CDR1 and CDR2 sequences are SGHRS and YFSETQ. DNA of the CDR3: TGCGCCAGCAGCTTGGACGGAACCCCCAACGGTGGCTACACCTTC. Protein: CASSLDGTPNGGYTF.

The chain carries TRBV30 and TRBJ2-1; 10 bases fit TRBD2. Unmatched junction bases numbered 9, after V lost 0 bases and J lost 7 bases. The CDR3 contains 16 residues. Germline V gives CDR1 GTSNPN, CDR2 SVGIG (reference sequence). In nucleotides, the CDR3 is TGTGCCTGGAGTGTACTCTTGGCTAGCGGGGGAAATGAGCAGTTCTTC. It encodes CAWSVLLASGGNEQFF. Based on the CDR3 plus reference TRBV30 and TRBJ2-1, the full variable domain is SQTIHQWPATLVQPVGSPLSLECTVEGTSNPNLYWYRQAAGRGLQLLFYSVGIGQISSEVPQNLSASRPQDRQFILSSKKLLLSDSGFYLCAWSVLLASGGNEQFFGPGTRLTVL.

The V and J genes are TRBV15 and TRBJ2-5, with a tentative D call TRBD1 (6 bases). V dropped 0 bases and J dropped 5 bases, with 13 bases sitting between them. The CDR3 runs to 15 residues. CDR1 is LNHNV, CDR2 YYDKDF, per germline (reference sequence). The CDR3 DNA reads as TGTGCCACCAGCAGAGATCCCGGGACAAGGGAGACCCAGTACTTC. Its translation: CATSRDPGTRETQYF.

This sequence joins TRBV15 and TRBJ1-2; perhaps TRBD1 as D (5 bases). Germline V CDR1 and CDR2: LNHNV, YYDKDF (reference sequence). CDR3 length: 18 amino acids. The ends were cut back, 0 bases at V and 4 bases at J, with 21 bases in the middle. The CDR3 sequence is CATSRDLGRVLVTYGYTF. CDR3 DNA: TGTGCCACCAGCAGAGATCTCGGCAGGGTGTTGGTCACCTATGGCTACACCTTC.

The chain joins TRBV11-2 to TRBJ1-4; 8 bases fit TRBD1. CDR1 and CDR2 from the germline V gene are SGHAT and FQNNGV. This CDR3 comprises 16 residues. J gave up 5 bases and V 1 base, and 6 bases lay outside the gene matches. CDR3 sequence: CASSLGQGALNEKLFF. DNA for the CDR3: TGTGCCAGCAGCTTAGGGCAGGGGGCTTTGAATGAAAAACTGTTTTTT.

This clone has a handful of counts. This rearrangement joins TRBV6-2 or TRBV6-3 to TRBJ1-1; D is ambiguous. V lost 0 bases, J lost 1 base, and 15 bases lay in between. The CDR3 loop spans 17 amino acids. The germline V gene encodes CDR1 MNHEY and CDR2 SVGEGT. Here the CDR3 DNA reads TGTGCCAGCAGTTACTCTCCTGTCGAGGGTACGAACACTGAAGCTTTCTTT. Its translation is CASSYSPVEGTNTEAFF.

V and J are TRBV29-1 and TRBJ1-2; D uncertain. This CDR3 has 13 residues. Trimming removed 6 bases at V and 4 bases at J, with 15 bases between. Germline CDR1 reads SQVTM; CDR2 reads ANQGSEA. The CDR3 DNA is TGCAGCGTGGACGCGAAAGGGTTCTATGGCTACACCTTC. Translated, it gives CSVDAKGFYGYTF.

This rearrangement joins TRBV4-2 to TRBJ1-2; 7 bases are shared with TRBD1. Germline trimming cut 1 base from V and 6 bases from J; bases unmatched to any gene: 8. CDR1 LGHNA and CDR2 YNFKEQ come from the germline V gene. The CDR3 consists of 15 residues. CDR3 residues: CASSQVEGARNGYTF. CDR3 nucleotide sequence: TGTGCCAGCAGCCAAGTCGAGGGGGCGCGGAATGGCTACACCTTC.

The chain joins TRBV2 to TRBJ2-1; TRBD2 agrees at 12 bases. This CDR3 region has 17 residues. Germline lookup yields CDR1 SNHLY and CDR2 FYNNEI. V lost 6 bases to trimming and J lost 1 base; unmatched junction nucleotides: 7. The CDR3 DNA reads TGTGCCAGCAGAGATGGACTAGCGGGATATTCCTACAATGAGCAGTTCTTC. It yields the protein CASRDGLAGYSYNEQFF. The complete variable domain, with remaining parts taken from reference TRBV2 and TRBJ2-1, reads EPEVTQTPSHQVTQMGQEVILRCVPISNHLYFYWYRQILGQKVEFLVSFYNNEISEKSEIFDDQFSVERPDGSNFTLKIRSTKLEDSAMYFCASRDGLAGYSYNEQFFGPGTRLTVL.

The chain combines TRBV5-1 with TRBJ2-1; 11 bases fit TRBD2. Trimming cost V 0 bases and J 7 bases; bases outside gene matches: 6. From germline, CDR1 is SGHRS and CDR2 YFSETQ. The length of the CDR3 is 16 residues. The CDR3 reads CASSLEGLAVRNEQFF. The CDR3 region has the DNA TGCGCCAGCAGCTTGGAGGGACTAGCGGTACGAAATGAGCAGTTCTTC.

The rearrangement uses TRBV11-2 and TRBJ2-2; 9 nucleotides line up with TRBD1. Germline CDR1 SGHAT, CDR2 FQNNGV. This CDR3 contains 15 residues. The V and J ends lost 5 bases and 11 bases, in that order; junction bases with no gene match: 12. The CDR3 coding sequence is TGTGCCAGCAGCACCAGCCTAGGGGACAGGGTCGAGCTGTTTTTT. It is translated as CASSTSLGDRVELFF.

The chain couples TRBV3-1 (or the pseudogene TRBV3-2) to TRBJ1-3; D is unresolved. The CDR3 is made up of 14 amino acids. Trimming removed 1 base at V and 5 bases at J, with 9 bases between. Germline values: CDR1 LGHDT, CDR2 YNNKEL (reference sequence). CDR3 DNA: TGTGCCAGCAGCCAAGGGGGTCGGAGAAACACCATATATTTT. Its protein is CASSQGGRRNTIYF.

The chain joins TRBV5-5 to TRBJ2-1; 10 bases are shared with TRBD2. Germline CDR1 reads SGHKS; CDR2 reads YYEKEE (reference sequence). Losses at the gene ends were 3 bases for V and 1 base for J; bases not matched to a gene: 10. The CDR3 runs 18 residues. This CDR3 reads CASSSKSGGALSYNEQFF. CDR3 nucleotides: TGTGCCAGCAGCTCTAAAAGCGGGGGGGCCTTATCCTACAATGAGCAGTTCTTC.

The chain employs TRBV24-1 and TRBJ1-4; 10 bases match TRBD1. Germline-derived CDR1 and CDR2 are KGHDR and SFDVKD. The length of the CDR3 is 16 residues. The V and J ends lost 5 bases and 8 bases, in that order; junction bases with no gene match: 10. In DNA form, the CDR3 reads TGTGCCACCAGTGGGGCCTCCGGGACAGGGGAGGAAAAACTGTTTTTT. Translation: CATSGASGTGEEKLFF.

V gene TRBV4-1 combines with J gene TRBJ1-1, with a possible D match to TRBD1 (5 bases). Germline V lookup: CDR1 MGHRA, CDR2 YSYEKL. The CDR3 is 15 residues long. V was trimmed by 1 base and J by 4 bases, leaving 13 bases between them. As DNA, the CDR3 is TGCGCCAGCAGCCAAGTGATACAGGATGCCACTGAAGCTTTCTTT. This codes for CASSQVIQDATEAFF.

The genes are TRBV5-1 and TRBJ2-5; TRBD1 agrees at 8 bases. Trimming removed 2 bases from V and 4 bases from J; junction bases left unmatched: 10. CDR1 is SGHRS and CDR2 is YFSETQ in the germline V gene. This CDR3 spans 16 amino acids. CDR3 in amino acids: CASSLSGQGLGETQYF. CDR3 in DNA: TGCGCCAGCAGCTTATCCGGACAGGGTTTAGGAGAGACCCAGTACTTC.

The chain has TRBV18 and TRBJ1-2; 8 bases match TRBD1. The CDR3 has 15 residues. V lost 2 bases and J lost 3; bases outside the gene matches: 5. CDR1 is KGHSH and CDR2 is LQKENI in the germline V gene. The CDR3 reads CASSPGQGQDYGYTF. The CDR3 DNA reads as TGTGCCAGCTCACCAGGACAGGGTCAAGACTATGGCTACACCTTC.

V usage is TRBV5-1 and J usage is TRBJ2-3; tentatively, D is TRBD1 (5 bases). This CDR3 spans 15 amino acids. Germline V lookup: CDR1 SGHRS, CDR2 YFSETQ. The germline V and J ends were trimmed by 0 bases and 3 bases, with 11 bases remaining between them. DNA of the CDR3: TGCGCCAGCAGCTTGGCTAGTACAGGAACAGATACGCAGTATTTT. Translated, it gives CASSLASTGTDTQYF.

The chain is built from TRBV7-9 and TRBJ2-1, with D perhaps matching TRBD2 (6 bases). Germline assignment: CDR1 SEHNR and CDR2 FQNEAQ (reference sequence). The ends were cut back, 5 bases at V and 8 bases at J, with 10 bases in the middle. CDR3 length: 12 residues. The CDR3 DNA is TGTGCCAGCAGCCCGGAGGGCGATGAGCAGTTCTTC. Translated: CASSPEGDEQFF.

The chain employs TRBV28 and TRBJ2-3; 8 bases map to TRBD1. Per germline, CDR1 MDHEN and CDR2 SYDVKM. The CDR3 runs to 15 residues. V lost 4 bases, J lost 2 bases, and 5 bases stayed unmatched. The CDR3 spells CASSSQGGDTDTQYF. The CDR3 nucleotides read TGTGCCAGCAGTTCACAGGGGGGAGACACAGATACGCAGTATTTT.

The V and J genes are TRBV25-1 and TRBJ1-2, with D possibly TRBD1 on 6 matching bases. The ends were cut back, 0 bases at V and 6 bases at J, with 20 bases in the middle. The CDR3 is 17 residues long. CDR1 is MGHDK, CDR2 SYGVNS, per germline. The CDR3 loop reads CASSEYIMGGAVDGYTF. The CDR3 region has the DNA TGTGCCAGCAGTGAATACATTATGGGGGGGGCGGTGGATGGCTACACCTTC.

V is TRBV10-3 and J is TRBJ1-2, with D hard to call. This CDR3 is 17 amino acids long. The ends were cut back, 0 bases at V and 2 bases at J, with 16 bases in the middle. Looked up from germline, CDR1 is ENHRY and CDR2 is SYGVKD. The CDR3 nucleotides are TGTGCCATCAGTGAGTCGGCGGCTCCCCCGCTCAACTATGGCTACACCTTC. Translated, it gives CAISESAAPPLNYGYTF.

CDR3 sequence reads: CASSLVGGNVDEQFF. As DNA, the CDR3 is TGCGCCAGCAGCTTGGTCGGGGGAAATGTGGATGAGCAGTTCTTC. The chain has TRBV5-1 and TRBJ2-1; a possible D gene is TRBD2 (6 bases). With 0 bases removed from V and 8 bases from J, the gap between germline ends came to 15 bases. CDR3 length equals 15 residues. Per the germline V gene, CDR1 is SGHRS and CDR2 is YFSETQ.

Comments on this clone: One end of the junction is discordant with germline, which a read error may explain. The rearrangement links TRBV9 to TRBJ1-2; no clear D gene. CDR1 is SGDLS, CDR2 YYNGEE, per germline. The CDR3 contains 9 residues. The CDR3 region is CASSVGQPF. The CDR3 bases are TGTGCCAGCAGCGTAGGGCAGCCCTTC.

The V call is TRBV30, the J call TRBJ1-6, with TRBD1 as a possible D gene (5 bases). V lost 0 bases and J lost 6, with 12 bases in between. This CDR3 is 15 amino acids long. The V gene's germline CDR1 is GTSNPN and CDR2 SVGIG (reference sequence). The DNA of the CDR3 is TGTGCCTGGAGTGTGGGCGGACACGTTAATTCACCCCTCCACTTT. Its translation: CAWSVGGHVNSPLHF.

The rearrangement joins TRBV19 to TRBJ1-4; 7 nucleotides align to TRBD1. Germline lookup yields CDR1 LNHDA and CDR2 SQIVND (reference sequence). J lost 7 bases, V lost 5 bases, and 10 bases had no gene match. This CDR3 is built from 15 residues. CDR3 amino acids: CASSGVNRGAEKLFF. In DNA form, the CDR3 reads TGTGCCAGTAGTGGAGTTAACAGGGGTGCTGAAAAACTGTTTTTT.

The V and J genes are TRBV6-1 and TRBJ2-1, with 10 nucleotides matching TRBD2. Trimming took 3 bases from V and 3 from J; bases not matched to a gene: 2. The CDR3 runs 15 residues. From germline, CDR1 is MNHNS and CDR2 SASEGT. In nucleotides, the CDR3 is TGTGCCAGCAGTGAGCTAGCGGGAGACTACAATGAGCAGTTCTTC. Translating gives CASSELAGDYNEQFF.

The genes are TRBV10-3 and TRBJ2-6, with 7 bases that match TRBD1. CDR3 size: 20 residues. Trimming took 6 bases from V and 0 from J; bases not matched to a gene: 17. CDR1 and CDR2 (germline): ENHRY, SYGVKD. CDR3 bases: TGTGCCATCAGCCCCACACCTCCGGGACAGTCTTTCTCTGGGGCCAACGTCCTGACTTTC. It translates to CAISPTPPGQSFSGANVLTF.